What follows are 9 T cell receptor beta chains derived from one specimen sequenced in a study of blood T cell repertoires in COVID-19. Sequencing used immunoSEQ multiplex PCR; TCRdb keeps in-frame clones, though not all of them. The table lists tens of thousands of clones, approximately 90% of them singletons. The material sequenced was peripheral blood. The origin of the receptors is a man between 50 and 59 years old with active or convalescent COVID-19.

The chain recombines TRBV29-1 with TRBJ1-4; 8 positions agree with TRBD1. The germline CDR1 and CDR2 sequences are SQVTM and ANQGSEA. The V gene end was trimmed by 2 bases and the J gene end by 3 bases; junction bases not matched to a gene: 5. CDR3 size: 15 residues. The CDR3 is CSVEIPGQANEKLFF. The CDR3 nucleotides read TGCAGCGTTGAAATCCCGGGACAGGCTAATGAAAAACTGTTTTTT.

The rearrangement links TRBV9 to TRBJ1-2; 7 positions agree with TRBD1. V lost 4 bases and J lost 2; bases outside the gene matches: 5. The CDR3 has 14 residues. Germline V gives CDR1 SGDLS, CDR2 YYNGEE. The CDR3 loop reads CASSKEGQNYGYTF. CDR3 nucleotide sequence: TGTGCCAGCAGCAAAGAGGGACAGAACTATGGCTACACCTTC.

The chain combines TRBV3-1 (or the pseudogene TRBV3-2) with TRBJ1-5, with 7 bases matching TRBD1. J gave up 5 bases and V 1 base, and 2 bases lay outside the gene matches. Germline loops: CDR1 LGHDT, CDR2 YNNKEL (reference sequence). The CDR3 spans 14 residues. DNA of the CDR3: TGTGCCAGCAGCCAAGGGGACAGTTATCAGCCCCAGCATTTT. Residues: CASSQGDSYQPQHF.

As DNA, the CDR3 is TGCGCCAGCAGCTCTCCGGGACTAGCGGGGATCAGCTCCTACAATGAGCAGTTCTTC. Translated: CASSSPGLAGISSYNEQFF. V usage is TRBV5-1 and J usage is TRBJ2-1; the match to TRBD2 covers 13 bases. This CDR3 comprises 19 residues. The germline CDR1 and CDR2 sequences are SGHRS and YFSETQ. Losses at the gene ends were 3 bases for V and 0 bases for J; bases not matched to a gene: 9.

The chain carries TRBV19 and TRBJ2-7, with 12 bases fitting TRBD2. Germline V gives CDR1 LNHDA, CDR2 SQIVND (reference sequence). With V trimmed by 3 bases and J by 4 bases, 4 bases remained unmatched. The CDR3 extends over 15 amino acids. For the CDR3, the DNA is TGTGCCAGTAGTATTCGGACTAGCGGGGCATACGAGCAGTACTTC. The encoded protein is CASSIRTSGAYEQYF.

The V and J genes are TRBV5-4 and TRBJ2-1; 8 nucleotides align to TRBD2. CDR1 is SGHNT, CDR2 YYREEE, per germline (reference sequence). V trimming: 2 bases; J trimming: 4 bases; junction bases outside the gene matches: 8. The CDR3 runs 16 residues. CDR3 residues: CASSLDREGGYNEQFF. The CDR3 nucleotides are TGTGCCAGCAGCTTAGACCGGGAGGGAGGGTACAATGAGCAGTTCTTC.

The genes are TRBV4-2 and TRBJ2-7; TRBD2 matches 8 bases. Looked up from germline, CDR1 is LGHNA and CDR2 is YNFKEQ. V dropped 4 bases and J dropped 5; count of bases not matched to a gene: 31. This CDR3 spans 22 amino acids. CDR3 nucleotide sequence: TGTGCCAGCAGCCCGACTAAATTGGATCTCCCCTGGGCAGCGGGAGTATCGGACGAGCAGTACTTC. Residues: CASSPTKLDLPWAAGVSDEQYF.

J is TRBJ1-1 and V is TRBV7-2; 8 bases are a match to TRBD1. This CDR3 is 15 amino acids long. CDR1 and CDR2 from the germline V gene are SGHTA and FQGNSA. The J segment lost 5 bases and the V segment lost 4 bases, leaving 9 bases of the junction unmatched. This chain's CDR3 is CASSSPTGGNTEAFF. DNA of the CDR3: TGTGCCAGCAGCTCCCCTACAGGGGGAAATACTGAAGCTTTCTTT. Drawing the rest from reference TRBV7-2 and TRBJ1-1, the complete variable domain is GAGVSQSPSNKVTEKGKDVELRCDPISGHTALYWYRQSLGQGLEFLIYFQGNSAPDKSGLPSDRFSAERTGGSVSTLTIQRTQQEDSAVYLCASSSPTGGNTEAFFGQGTRLTVV.

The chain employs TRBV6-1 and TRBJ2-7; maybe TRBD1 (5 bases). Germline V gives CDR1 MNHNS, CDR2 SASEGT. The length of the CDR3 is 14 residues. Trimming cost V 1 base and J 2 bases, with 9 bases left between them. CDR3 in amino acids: CASSEGPRAYEQYF. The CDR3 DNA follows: TGTGCCAGCAGTGAAGGCCCCAGGGCCTACGAGCAGTACTTC.